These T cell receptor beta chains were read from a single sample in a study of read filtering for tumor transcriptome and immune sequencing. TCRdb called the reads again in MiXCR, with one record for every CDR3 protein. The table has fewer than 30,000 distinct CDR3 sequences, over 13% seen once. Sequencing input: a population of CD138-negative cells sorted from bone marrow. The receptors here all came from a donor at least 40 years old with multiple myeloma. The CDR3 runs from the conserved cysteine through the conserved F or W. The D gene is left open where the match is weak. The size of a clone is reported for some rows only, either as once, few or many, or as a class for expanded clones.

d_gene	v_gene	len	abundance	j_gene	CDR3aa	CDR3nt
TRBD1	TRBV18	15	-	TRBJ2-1	CASSAGQGLQYEQFF	TGTGCCAGCTCAGCGGGACAGGGCTTACAATATGAGCAGTTCTTC
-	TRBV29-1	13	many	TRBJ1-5	CSAEGGPYQPQHF	TGCAGCGCCGAGGGGGGGCCCTATCAGCCCCAGCATTTT
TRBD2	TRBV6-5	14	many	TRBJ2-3	CASSIQRDPDTQYF	TGTGCCAGCAGTATTCAGCGGGACCCAGATACGCAGTATTTT
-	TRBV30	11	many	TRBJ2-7	CAWSRVYEQYF	TGTGCCTGGAGTAGGGTATACGAGCAGTACTTC
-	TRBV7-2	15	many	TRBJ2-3	CASSGASSLTDTQYF	TGTGCCAGCAGCGGCGCCTCATCACTCACAGATACGCAGTATTTT
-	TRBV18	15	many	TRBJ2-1	CASSPGQGTYNEQFF	TGTGCCAGCTCACCAGGGCAGGGGACCTACAATGAGCAGTTCTTC
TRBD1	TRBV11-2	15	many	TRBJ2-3	CASRPGQVVADTQYF	TGTGCCAGCAGGCCCGGACAGGTCGTAGCAGATACGCAGTATTTT
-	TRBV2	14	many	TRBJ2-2	CASTERGHAGELFF	TGTGCCAGCACCGAGAGGGGTCATGCCGGGGAGCTGTTTTTT
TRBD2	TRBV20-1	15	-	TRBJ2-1	CSAAGLARSYNEQFF	TGCAGTGCTGCGGGACTAGCGAGATCCTACAATGAGCAGTTCTTC
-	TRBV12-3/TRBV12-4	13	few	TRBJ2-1	CASRGLSYNEQFF	TGTGCCAGCAGGGGGCTGTCCTACAATGAGCAGTTCTTC
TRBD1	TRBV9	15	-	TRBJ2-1	CASSSGQGVLDEQFF	TGTGCCAGCAGCTCGGGACAGGGAGTTCTGGATGAGCAGTTCTTC
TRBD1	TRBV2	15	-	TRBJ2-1	CASRELGQGTNEQFF	TGTGCAAGCAGGGAACTGGGACAGGGGACTAATGAGCAGTTCTTC
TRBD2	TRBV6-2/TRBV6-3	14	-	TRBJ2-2	CASSGSGGTGELFF	TGTGCCAGCAGCGGTAGCGGGGGTACCGGGGAGCTGTTTTTT
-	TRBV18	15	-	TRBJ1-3	CGSDDSGIPGNTIYF	TGTGGCAGCGATGACTCAGGGATCCCTGGAAACACCATATATTTT
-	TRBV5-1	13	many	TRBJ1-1	CASSFKMNTEAFF	TGCGCCAGCAGCTTCAAGATGAACACTGAAGCTTTCTTT
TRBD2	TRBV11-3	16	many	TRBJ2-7	CASSFGLAGMDYEQYF	TGTGCCAGCAGCTTTGGACTAGCGGGTATGGACTACGAGCAGTACTTC
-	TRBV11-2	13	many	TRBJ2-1	CASSFARPNEQFF	TGTGCCAGCAGCTTCGCTAGACCCAATGAGCAGTTCTTC
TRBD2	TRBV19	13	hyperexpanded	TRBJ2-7	CASSFGTSGEQYF	TGTGCCAGTAGTTTTGGGACTAGCGGCGAGCAGTACTTC
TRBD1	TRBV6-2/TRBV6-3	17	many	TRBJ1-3	CASSYLGQGPSGNTIYF	TGTGCCAGCAGTTACTTGGGACAGGGACCCTCTGGAAACACCATATATTTT
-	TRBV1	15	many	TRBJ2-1	CTSSQEKRLFNEQFF	TGCACCAGCAGCCAAGAAAAGCGCCTGTTCAATGAGCAGTTCTTC
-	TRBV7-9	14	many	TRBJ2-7	CASSRGANSYEQYF	TGTGCCAGCAGCCGGGGGGCCAACTCCTACGAGCAGTACTTC
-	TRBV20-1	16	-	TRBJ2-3	CSAREAVGGPTDTQYF	TGCAGTGCTAGAGAGGCTGTAGGCGGCCCCACAGATACGCAGTATTTT
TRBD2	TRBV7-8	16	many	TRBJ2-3	CASSPRTSGRGDTQYF	TGTGCCAGCAGCCCGCGGACTAGCGGCAGGGGAGATACGCAGTATTTT
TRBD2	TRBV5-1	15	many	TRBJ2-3	CASSLGETSLDTQYF	TGCGCCAGCAGCTTGGGGGAGACTAGCCTCGATACGCAGTATTTT
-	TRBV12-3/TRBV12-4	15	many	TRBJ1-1	CASSPSLGANTEAFF	TGTGCCAGCAGTCCGTCGTTGGGGGCGAACACTGAAGCTTTCTTT
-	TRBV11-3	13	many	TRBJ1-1	CASSLVPYTEAFF	TGTGCCAGCAGCTTAGTTCCATACACTGAAGCTTTCTTT
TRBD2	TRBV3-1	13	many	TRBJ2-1	CATGGASYNEQFF	TGTGCCACCGGGGGGGCGTCCTACAATGAGCAGTTCTTC
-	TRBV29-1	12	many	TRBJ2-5	CSVEAAQETQYF	TGCAGCGTTGAAGCGGCACAAGAGACCCAGTACTTC
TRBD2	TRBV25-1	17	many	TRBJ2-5	CASRAETGLAGGGTQYF	TGTGCCAGCAGGGCCGAGACCGGACTAGCGGGGGGGGGGACCCAGTACTTC
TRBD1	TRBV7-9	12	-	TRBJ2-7	CASSRQGYEQYF	TGTGCCAGCAGCCGACAGGGTTACGAGCAGTACTTC
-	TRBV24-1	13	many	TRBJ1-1	CATSVDRNTEAFF	TGTGCCACCAGTGTTGACAGGAACACTGAAGCTTTCTTT
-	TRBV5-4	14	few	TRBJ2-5	CASSFISGQETQYF	TGTGCCAGCAGCTTTATAAGCGGCCAAGAGACCCAGTACTTC
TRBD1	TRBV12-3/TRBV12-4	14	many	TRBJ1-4	CASSPGQGYEKLFF	TGTGCCAGCAGCCCGGGACAGGGCTATGAAAAACTGTTTTTT
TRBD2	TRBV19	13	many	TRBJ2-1	CASRLAGAGEQFF	TGTGCCAGTCGGCTAGCGGGAGCCGGTGAGCAGTTCTTC
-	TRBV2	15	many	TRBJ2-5	CASSGRGTGQETQYF	TGTGCCAGCAGTGGGCGGGGGACAGGTCAAGAGACCCAGTACTTC
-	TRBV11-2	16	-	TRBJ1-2	CASSLSQTGRRNGYTF	TGTGCCAGCAGCCTAAGTCAAACGGGGAGAAGGAATGGCTACACCTTC
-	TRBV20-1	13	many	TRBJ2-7	CSASGRRDYEQYF	TGCAGTGCTAGCGGGCGGAGGGACTACGAGCAGTACTTC
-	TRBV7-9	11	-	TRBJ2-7	CASSTGSEQYF	TGTGCCAGCAGCACAGGGTCCGAGCAGTACTTC
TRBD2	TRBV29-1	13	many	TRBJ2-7	CSVAGEAGGGQYF	TGCAGCGTTGCCGGTGAAGCGGGAGGCGGGCAGTACTTC
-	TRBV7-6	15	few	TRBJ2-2	CASSLAPQVIGELFF	TGTGCCAGCAGCTTAGCGCCCCAGGTTATCGGGGAGCTGTTTTTT
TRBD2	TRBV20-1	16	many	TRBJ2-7	CSARDLRGGINYEQYF	TGCAGTGCTAGAGACTTAAGGGGAGGGATAAACTACGAGCAGTACTTC
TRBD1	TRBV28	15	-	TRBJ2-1	CASSSLGQRYNELFF	TGTGCCAGCAGTTCCTTGGGACAGAGGTACAATGAGCTGTTCTTC